The clone carrying this T cell receptor beta chain was recorded once. Its target is not known. This sample was included in a study of T cells in localized non-small cell lung cancer. Overall study findings and caveats: Within adjacent lung there appeared a median around 60 of the top 100 tumor clones. Uninvolved nearby lung showed the greatest T cell clonality, exceeding that found in tumor.

The protocol was immunoSEQ multiplex PCR, while the TCRdb copy is restricted to in-frame clones and leaves out a portion. The sample yields tens of thousands of clones, about 86% seen once. Trimming pared 0 bases from V and 2 bases from J, leaving 6 bases between. The CDR3 has 14 residues. Germline CDR1 LNHNV, CDR2 YYDKDF (reference sequence). Sequencing was performed on peripheral blood mononuclear cells, taken before any cancer treatment. This receptor was identified in a male donor at least 60 years old with stage II lung adenocarcinoma. The V gene is TRBV15, the J gene TRBJ2-3; no definite D call. CDR3 protein: CATSRDPNTDTQYF. The CDR3 bases are TGTGCCACCAGCAGAGATCCGAACACAGATACGCAGTATTTT.